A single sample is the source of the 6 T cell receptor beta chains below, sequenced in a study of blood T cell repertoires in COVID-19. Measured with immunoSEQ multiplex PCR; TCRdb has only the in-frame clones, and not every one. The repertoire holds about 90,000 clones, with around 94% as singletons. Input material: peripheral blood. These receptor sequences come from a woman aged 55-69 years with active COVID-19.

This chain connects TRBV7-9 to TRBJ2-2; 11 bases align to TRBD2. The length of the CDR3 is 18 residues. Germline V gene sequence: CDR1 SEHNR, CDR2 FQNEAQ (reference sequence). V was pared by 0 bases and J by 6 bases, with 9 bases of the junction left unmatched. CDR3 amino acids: CASSLALAGGPLPGELFF. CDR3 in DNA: TGTGCCAGCAGCTTAGCCCTAGCGGGGGGCCCGTTGCCCGGGGAGCTGTTTTTT.

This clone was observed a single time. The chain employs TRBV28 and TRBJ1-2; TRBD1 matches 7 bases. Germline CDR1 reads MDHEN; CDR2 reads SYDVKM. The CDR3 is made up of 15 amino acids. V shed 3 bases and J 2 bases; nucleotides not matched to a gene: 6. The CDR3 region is CASSFKMGQNYGYTF. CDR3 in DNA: TGTGCCAGCAGTTTTAAGATGGGACAGAACTATGGCTACACCTTC.

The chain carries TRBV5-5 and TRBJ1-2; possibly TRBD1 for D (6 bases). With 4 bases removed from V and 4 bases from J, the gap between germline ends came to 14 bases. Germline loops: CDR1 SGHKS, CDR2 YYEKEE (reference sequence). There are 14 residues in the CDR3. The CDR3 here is CASSLEQGFYGYTF. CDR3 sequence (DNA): TGTGCCAGCAGCCTCGAGCAGGGGTTCTATGGCTACACCTTC.

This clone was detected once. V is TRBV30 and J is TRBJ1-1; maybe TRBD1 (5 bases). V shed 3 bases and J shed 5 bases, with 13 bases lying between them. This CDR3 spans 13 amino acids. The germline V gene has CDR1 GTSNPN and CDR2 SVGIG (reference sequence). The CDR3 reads CAWSSGGGTEAFF. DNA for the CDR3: TGTGCCTGGAGCTCTGGGGGGGGGACTGAAGCTTTCTTT.

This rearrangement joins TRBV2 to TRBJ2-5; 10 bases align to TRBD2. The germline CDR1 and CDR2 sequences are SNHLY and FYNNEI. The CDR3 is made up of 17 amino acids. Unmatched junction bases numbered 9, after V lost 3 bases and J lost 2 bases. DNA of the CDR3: TGTGCCAGCAGTGATGGGTGGCTAGCGGGAGTACAAGAGACCCAGTACTTC. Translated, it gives CASSDGWLAGVQETQYF.

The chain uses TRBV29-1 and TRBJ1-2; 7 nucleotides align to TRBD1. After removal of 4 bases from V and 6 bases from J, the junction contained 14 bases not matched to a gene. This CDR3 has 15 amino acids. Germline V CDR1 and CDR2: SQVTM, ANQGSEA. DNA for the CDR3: TGCAGCGTTGGTCCTGATTTACCAGGGGGTAATGGCTACACCTTC. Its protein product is CSVGPDLPGGNGYTF.